What follows describes a single T cell receptor beta chain. Its antigen remains unknown. This sample stems from a study of radiation and T cells in renal cell carcinoma. Repertoires were generated with immunoSEQ multiplex PCR, while TCRdb's copy carries only in-frame clones and drops some. The sample lists some 95,000 clones; 86% were seen once. The sample's time point: baseline pretreatment blood. Treatment meaning: 15 Gy SBRT to primary tumor, nephrectomy 4 weeks later. V lost 8 bases and J 6 bases, leaving 13 bases between the germline ends. The CDR3 totals 12 residues. From germline, CDR1 is MDHEN and CDR2 SYDVKM. Study conclusions and caveats: Baseline intratumoral clonotype presence is unknown without pretreatment biopsies.

This clonotype was sampled from a man in his fifties or sixties with renal cell carcinoma. This sequence joins TRBV28 and TRBJ1-2; D gene uncertain. Sequences were derived from blood, sampled from a patient whose treatment included radiotherapy and nephrectomy. The CDR3 is CASGTRTNGYTF. The CDR3 nucleotides are TGTGCCAGCGGTACCCGAACAAATGGCTACACCTTC.